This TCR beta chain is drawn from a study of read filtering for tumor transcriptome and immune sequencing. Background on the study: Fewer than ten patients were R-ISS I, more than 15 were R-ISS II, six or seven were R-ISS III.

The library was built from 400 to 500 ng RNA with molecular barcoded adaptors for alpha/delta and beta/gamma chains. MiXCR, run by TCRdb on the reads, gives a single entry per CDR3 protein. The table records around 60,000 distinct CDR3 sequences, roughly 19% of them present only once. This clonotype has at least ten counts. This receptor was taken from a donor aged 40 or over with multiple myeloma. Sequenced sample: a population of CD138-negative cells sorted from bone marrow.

The CDR3 region is CASSLEGGTVNQPQHF. In DNA, the CDR3 is TGTGCCAGCAGCTTAGAAGGCGGGACAGTCAATCAGCCCCAGCATTTT. This chain uses TRBV11-2 with TRBJ1-5; TRBD1 matches at 7 bases. The CDR3 is 16 amino acids. The germline CDR1 and CDR2 sequences are SGHAT and FQNNGV. Unmatched junction bases numbered 5, after V lost 0 bases and J lost 3 bases.